The next 27 T cell receptor beta chains were all read from a single sample in a study of human T cells and chemical hapten exposure. Time point meaning: patch test 1, 2 weeks after DPC sensitization. Specified treatment: therapeutic diphenylcyclopropenone sensitization with weekly scalp DPC. Using its own MiXCR run on the RACE reads, TCRdb lists one record per CDR3 protein. This table has roughly 100,000 distinct CDR3 sequences, approximately 11% appearing once. Sequences were derived from whole blood, sampled in connection with sensitization to the hapten diphenylcyclopropenone (DPC). These receptor sequences come from a woman between 40 and 55 years old with alopecia areata. Some clones in this sample may be carry-over from other donors' samples.

The genes are TRBV5-6 and TRBJ1-1; TRBD1 matches at 7 bases. Unmatched junction bases numbered 6, after V lost 4 bases and J lost 3 bases. CDR1 is SGHDT and CDR2 is YYEEEE in the germline V gene. The CDR3 is 14 residues long. This CDR3 is CASSVGDSYTEAFF. The CDR3 region has the DNA TGTGCCAGCAGCGTTGGGGACAGTTACACTGAAGCTTTCTTT.

The sample holds a few counts of this clonotype. The gene calls are TRBV29-1 and TRBJ2-7; 14 bases fit TRBD2. The junction had 2 bases not matched to a gene; V was cut back by 6 bases and J by 7 bases. This CDR3 spans 12 amino acids. Germline values: CDR1 SQVTM, CDR2 ANQGSEA. DNA for the CDR3: TGCAGCGTCGGACTAGCGGGAGGTGAGCAGTACTTC. It codes for CSVGLAGGEQYF.

This clonotype was recorded at least ten times. The chain recombines TRBV3-1 with TRBJ2-1, with 8 bases fitting TRBD1. CDR3 length: 16 amino acids. After removal of 5 bases from V and 3 bases from J, the junction contained 9 bases not matched to a gene. Germline assignment: CDR1 LGHDT and CDR2 YNNKEL (reference sequence). The DNA for the CDR3 is TGTGCCAGCAGCGCGGACAGGGTAGGCCTCTACAATGAGCAGTTCTTC. Encoded protein: CASSADRVGLYNEQFF.

Points on this clonotype: One base away lies a much larger clone, so this may be a sequencing read error. The CDR3 does not end in the conserved phenylalanine or tryptophan, so this is likely a read error. The J gene is TRBJ2-7, the V gene TRBV5-1, with no clear D. The ends were cut back, 4 bases at V and 4 bases at J, with 12 bases in the middle. Germline CDR1 SGHRS, CDR2 YFSETQ. The CDR3 has 13 amino acids. CDR3 in DNA: TGCGCCAGCAGCAATGAACCGTCGTACGAGCAGTACTTA. Its protein product is CASSNEPSYEQYL.

This clonotype showed up many times. The V and J genes are TRBV6-6 and TRBJ1-6; 9 positions match TRBD1. CDR1 and CDR2 from the germline V gene are MNHNY and SVGAGI (reference sequence). J lost 6 bases, V lost 8 bases, and 2 bases had no gene match. The CDR3 extends over 13 amino acids. CDR3 loop: CASWGQGNSPLHF. CDR3 nucleotide sequence: TGTGCCAGCTGGGGACAGGGTAATTCACCCCTCCACTTT.

This clonotype was detected ten times or more. The genes are TRBV5-1 and TRBJ2-7; D possibly corresponds to TRBD2 (6 bases). The CDR3 is made up of 16 amino acids. Germline values: CDR1 SGHRS, CDR2 YFSETQ. Trimming stripped 0 bases from V and 4 bases from J, with 17 bases between. The CDR3 loop is CASSLGPSGAGYEQYF. The DNA of the CDR3 is TGCGCCAGCAGCTTGGGCCCCTCGGGAGCCGGATACGAGCAGTACTTC.

The CDR3 DNA reads as TGTGCCAGCAGCTCGAGACTAGCGGGAGATCGGGAGACCCAGTACTTC. Translated, it gives CASSSRLAGDRETQYF. The chain has TRBV7-2 and TRBJ2-5; 12 bases are a match to TRBD2. V shed 4 bases and J 5 bases; nucleotides not matched to a gene: 8. The CDR3 is made up of 16 amino acids. Germline lookup yields CDR1 SGHTA and CDR2 FQGNSA. Based on the CDR3 plus reference TRBV7-2 and TRBJ2-5, the full variable domain is GAGVSQSPSNKVTEKGKDVELRCDPISGHTALYWYRQSLGQGLEFLIYFQGNSAPDKSGLPSDRFSAERTGGSVSTLTIQRTQQEDSAVYLCASSSRLAGDRETQYFGPGTRLLVL.

This clonotype was recorded many times. This chain links TRBV19 with TRBJ2-7; 7 bases line up with TRBD2. V shed 2 bases, J shed 4 bases, and the junction held 14 bases outside the gene matches. Germline CDR1 reads LNHDA; CDR2 reads SQIVND (reference sequence). The CDR3 consists of 17 residues. In DNA form, the CDR3 reads TGTGCCAGTAGTATAAGGGGAATGGGCGGGAGCCCGTACGAGCAGTACTTC. As protein: CASSIRGMGGSPYEQYF.

This clonotype was counted many times. The rearrangement links TRBV29-1 to TRBJ1-5, with a tentative D call TRBD1 (5 bases). Germline CDR1 is SQVTM and CDR2 is ANQGSEA. V was pared by 4 bases and J by 6 bases, with 19 bases between. The CDR3 is 15 residues long. CDR3 residues: CSVGVGGEYGQPQHF. CDR3 in DNA: TGCAGCGTTGGAGTAGGAGGGGAGTATGGTCAGCCCCAGCATTTT.

The chain uses TRBV20-1 and TRBJ1-2; the D is unclear. The CDR3 contains 13 residues. Germline V gene lookup returns CDR1 DFQATT and CDR2 SNEGSKA (reference sequence). V gave up 3 bases and J gave up 4 bases, with 12 bases separating them. DNA of the CDR3: TGCAGTGCTAGCAGTGGAGAAGGCTATGGCTACACCTTC. The encoded protein is CSASSGEGYGYTF.

This clonotype was seen ten or more times. The V gene is TRBV20-1, the J gene TRBJ2-3; D might be TRBD1 or TRBD2, each matching 6 bases. Trimming shortened V by 3 bases and J by 6 bases, and 19 bases separated the two germline ends. This CDR3 region has 15 residues. The germline V gene encodes CDR1 DFQATT and CDR2 SNEGSKA (reference sequence). The CDR3 region is CSASATLGGGDTQYF. The CDR3 DNA reads as TGCAGTGCTAGCGCCACACTAGGAGGGGGGGATACGCAGTATTTT.

This clonotype was counted ten times or more. The CDR3 nucleotides read TGCAGTGCTCCCATACCTCCGGGTATCGACGAGCAGTACTTC. Protein sequence: CSAPIPPGIDEQYF. The chain is built from TRBV20-1 and TRBJ2-7; D not certain. V lost 5 bases to trimming and J lost 5 bases, with 19 bases between them. CDR1 is DFQATT, CDR2 SNEGSKA, per germline (reference sequence). The CDR3 has 14 residues.

This clonotype was counted at least ten times. The rearrangement uses TRBV29-1 and TRBJ2-1; D gene ambiguous. This CDR3 region has 14 residues. With 4 bases removed from V and 2 bases from J, the gap between germline ends came to 12 bases. Germline V gives CDR1 SQVTM, CDR2 ANQGSEA. The CDR3 region has the DNA TGCAGCGTTGGTCCGGAAGGGACCTACAATGAGCAGTTCTTC. It translates to CSVGPEGTYNEQFF.

J is TRBJ2-1 and V is TRBV29-1, with 12 bases identical to TRBD2. The V gene's germline CDR1 is SQVTM and CDR2 ANQGSEA. The CDR3 consists of 15 residues. Trimming removed 2 bases from V and 5 bases from J; junction bases left unmatched: 4. CDR3 sequence reads: CSVEPRTSGDNEQFF. CDR3 in DNA: TGCAGCGTTGAACCCCGGACTAGCGGGGACAATGAGCAGTTCTTC.

In the case of this clonotype: A much more abundant neighbour one base away suggests this may be a read error. No conserved phenylalanine or tryptophan is present at the end of the CDR3, so a read error is the likely explanation. The rearrangement uses TRBV11-2 and TRBJ2-1; TRBD2 is a possible D gene (5 bases). The CDR3 runs 16 residues. Per germline, CDR1 SGHAT and CDR2 FQNNGV. V was cut by 0 bases and J by 7 bases, with 16 bases left in between. The CDR3 region is CASSLEAGSGYNEQFS. As DNA, the CDR3 is TGTGCCAGCAGCTTAGAGGCCGGCTCGGGATATAATGAGCAGTTCTCC.

The table lists this clonotype with many counts. This chain joins TRBV7-2 and TRBJ2-1, with TRBD2 matching 7 bases. The length of the CDR3 is 18 residues. Trimming removed 1 base from V and 4 bases from J; junction bases left unmatched: 13. Per the germline V gene, CDR1 is SGHTA and CDR2 is FQGNSA. The CDR3 protein is CASSLGRGGSGPYNEQFF. CDR3 in DNA: TGTGCCAGCAGCTTAGGGAGAGGCGGGAGTGGTCCATACAATGAGCAGTTCTTC.

This clonotype was recorded at least ten times. The chain carries TRBV12-3 or TRBV12-4 and TRBJ1-5; 7 nucleotides align to TRBD1. The CDR3 has 15 amino acids. The V segment lost 1 base and the J segment 3 bases; nucleotides outside the gene matches: 3. CDR3 DNA: TGTGCCAGCAGTTTAGGCAGGGGGGCCAATCAGCCCCAGCATTTT. It is translated as CASSLGRGANQPQHF.

This clonotype turned up a few times. J is TRBJ1-5 and V is TRBV11-2; D gene unclear. Germline loops: CDR1 SGHAT, CDR2 FQNNGV. V was clipped by 4 bases and J by 4 bases, with 11 bases between them. The CDR3 is 14 amino acids. CDR3 in amino acids: CASSSAGINQPQHF. The CDR3 DNA sequence: TGTGCCAGCAGCTCCGCTGGAATTAATCAGCCCCAGCATTTT. Using reference TRBV11-2 and TRBJ1-5 for the parts outside the CDR3, the full variable domain is EAGVAQSPRYKIIEKRQSVAFWCNPISGHATLYWYQQILGQGPKLLIQFQNNGVVDDSQLPKDRFSAERLKGVDSTLKIQPAKLEDSAVYLCASSSAGINQPQHFGDGTRLSIL.

Ten or more counts support this clonotype. The gene calls are TRBV21-1 and TRBJ2-7; the D call TRBD1 from the table was never checked on the DNA. TRBV21-1 is recorded as a pseudogene. The CDR3 runs 19 residues. CDR3 sequence (DNA): TGTGCCAGCAGCAAAGATTGCAGGACAGGGGCGATACTTCACTACGAGCAGTACTTC. Encoded protein: CASSKDCRTGAILHYEQYF.

This chain uses TRBV7-9 with TRBJ1-5, with unresolved D. CDR3 length: 14 amino acids. Germline V gene lookup returns CDR1 SEHNR and CDR2 FQNEAQ (reference sequence). The ends were cut back, 4 bases at V and 0 bases at J, with 7 bases in the middle. DNA of the CDR3: TGTGCCAGCAGCTCGGATTTTAGCAATCAGCCCCAGCATTTT. Translation: CASSSDFSNQPQHF.

This clonotype came up many times. The chain uses TRBV20-1 and TRBJ2-5; 9 bases fit TRBD1. Germline-derived CDR1 and CDR2 are DFQATT and SNEGSKA (reference sequence). This CDR3 comprises 14 residues. Losses at the gene ends were 5 bases for V and 5 bases for J; bases not matched to a gene: 9. For the CDR3, the DNA is TGCAGTGCTGGGGGGACAGGGCGGCGGGAGACCCAGTACTTC. Translating gives CSAGGTGRRETQYF.

There are many counts of this clonotype. The chain couples TRBV20-1 to TRBJ2-1; the D is unclear. V lost 1 base and J lost 10, with 8 bases in between. The CDR3 contains 11 residues. Germline CDR1 is DFQATT and CDR2 is SNEGSKA (reference sequence). CDR3 in DNA: TGCAGTGCTAGAGTCGTCAAGGAGCAGTTCTTC. It codes for CSARVVKEQFF.

This clonotype was recorded a few times. The J gene is TRBJ2-3, the V gene TRBV4-2; 11 nucleotides align to TRBD2. Germline V gene sequence: CDR1 LGHNA, CDR2 YNFKEQ. The CDR3 totals 17 residues. The V segment lost 0 bases and the J segment 2 bases; nucleotides outside the gene matches: 4. In DNA form, the CDR3 reads TGTGCCAGCAGCCAAGACGCTAGCGGGGGGCACACAGATACGCAGTATTTT. Translating gives CASSQDASGGHTDTQYF.

The genes are TRBV6-6 and TRBJ1-4, with D possibly being TRBD1 (5 bases). Germline V gene lookup returns CDR1 MNHNY and CDR2 SVGAGI (reference sequence). There are 15 residues in the CDR3. Trimming pared 1 base from V and 8 bases from J, leaving 14 bases between. The CDR3 is CASSYLTGVGEKLFF. The CDR3 nucleotides read TGTGCCAGCAGTTACTTGACGGGGGTTGGGGAAAAACTGTTTTTT.

CDR3 amino acids: CASSFKGSGNTIYF. The CDR3 nucleotides are TGTGCCAGCAGTTTTAAGGGGTCTGGAAACACCATATATTTT. J is TRBJ1-3 and V is TRBV12-3 or TRBV12-4, with D possibly TRBD1 on 5 matching bases. There are 14 residues in the CDR3. The V end lost 3 bases, the J end lost 1 base, and 7 bases lay between the germline ends.

This clonotype was recorded at least ten times. J is TRBJ1-1 and V is TRBV6-5; 9 positions match TRBD1. Germline-derived CDR1 and CDR2 are MNHEY and SVGAGI. This CDR3 comprises 15 residues. V shed 6 bases, J shed 3 bases, and the junction held 8 bases outside the gene matches. The CDR3 DNA is TGTGCCAGCAGCTTTAACAGGGGGCAAGACACTGAAGCTTTCTTT. It encodes CASSFNRGQDTEAFF.

This clonotype came up many times. The CDR3 loop reads CSAAMAGNTIYF. In DNA, the CDR3 is TGCAGTGCGGCCATGGCAGGAAACACCATATATTTT. This rearrangement joins TRBV20-1 to TRBJ1-3; D is uncertain. Trimming removed 6 bases at V and 4 bases at J, with 10 bases between. The CDR3 totals 12 residues. Germline-derived CDR1 and CDR2 are DFQATT and SNEGSKA (reference sequence).